Below are 19 T cell receptor beta chains sequenced from a single sample in a study of cytomegalovirus exposure and HLA in healthy donors. The PCR used 60 Vbeta and 13 Jbeta primers. Clones were sequenced by immunoSEQ multiplex PCR, and TCRdb holds only the in-frame ones, with some missing. The table has some 140,000 clones, 80% seen once; the top ten hold around 5.6%. The sample consisted of PBMCs. The source is a woman between 35 and 50 years old in good health and CMV-seropositive.

As DNA, the CDR3 is TGTGCCAGCAGCTTAGCGTTCTCCGGGAACACTGAAGCTTTCTTT. It yields the protein CASSLAFSGNTEAFF. V is TRBV7-9 and J is TRBJ1-1; D is unresolved. Germline loops: CDR1 SEHNR, CDR2 FQNEAQ (reference sequence). V lost 0 bases to trimming and J lost 1 base, with 9 bases between them. This CDR3 has 15 amino acids. Together with reference TRBV7-9 and TRBJ1-1, the CDR3 gives the full variable domain: DTGVSQNPRHKITKRGQNVTFRCDPISEHNRLYWYRQTLGQGPEFLTYFQNEAQLEKSRLLSDRFSAERPKGSFSTLEIQRTEQGDSAMYLCASSLAFSGNTEAFFGQGTRLTVV.

The V gene is TRBV6-1, the J gene TRBJ2-7; no reliable D call. V gave up 6 bases and J gave up 2 bases, with 14 bases separating them. The germline gives CDR1 MNHNS, CDR2 SASEGT. The CDR3 length is 14 residues. The CDR3 nucleotides are TGTGCCAGCAGGAAAAAGCCCGAAACCTACGAGCAGTACTTC. Encoded protein: CASRKKPETYEQYF.

V usage is TRBV5-1 and J usage is TRBJ2-2; no clear D. The CDR3 extends over 15 amino acids. Per the germline V gene, CDR1 is SGHRS and CDR2 is YFSETQ. The V end was cut by 1 base, the J end by 5 bases, with 12 bases between. The CDR3 here is CASSLQVGRTGELFF. The CDR3 region has the DNA TGCGCCAGCAGCTTGCAGGTTGGGCGAACCGGGGAGCTGTTTTTT.

The chain is built from TRBV27 and TRBJ2-3, with D tentatively TRBD2 (6 bases). The CDR3 loop spans 15 amino acids. V lost 2 bases and J 0 bases, leaving 9 bases between the germline ends. Per the germline V gene, CDR1 is MNHEY and CDR2 is SMNVEV (reference sequence). The CDR3 sequence is CASSLGGASTDTQYF. CDR3 nucleotide sequence: TGTGCCAGCAGTTTAGGAGGGGCTAGCACAGATACGCAGTATTTT.

V gene TRBV2 combines with J gene TRBJ2-1, with 12 bases fitting TRBD1. In germline, CDR1 is SNHLY, CDR2 FYNNEI. This CDR3 has 12 amino acids. V trimming: 4 bases; J trimming: 12 bases; junction bases outside the gene matches: 1. The CDR3 is CASSGDRGRQFF. The CDR3 DNA follows: TGTGCCAGCAGTGGGGACAGGGGGCGGCAGTTCTTC.

The DNA of the CDR3 is TGTGCCAGTCGGACGGGACAGGGGACTGAAAAACTGTTTTTT. Translation gives CASRTGQGTEKLFF. The chain joins TRBV2 to TRBJ1-4, with 10 bases aligning to TRBD1. With 9 bases clipped from V and 7 bases from J, the junction kept 8 bases outside the gene matches. The CDR3 is 14 residues long. Germline V gene lookup returns CDR1 SNHLY and CDR2 FYNNEI.

The chain joins TRBV7-9 to TRBJ2-1; maybe TRBD2 (5 bases). V lost 4 bases, J lost 10 bases, and 11 bases lay in between. Germline CDR1 and CDR2: SEHNR and FQNEAQ (reference sequence). The CDR3 contains 12 residues. This CDR3 is CASSWGESEQFF. CDR3 nucleotide sequence: TGTGCCAGCAGCTGGGGAGAAAGCGAGCAGTTCTTC.

The chain has TRBV9 and TRBJ1-1; 8 bases fit TRBD1. Germline assignment: CDR1 SGDLS and CDR2 YYNGEE. This CDR3 contains 18 residues. Germline trimming cut 4 bases from V and 0 bases from J; bases unmatched to any gene: 14. DNA for the CDR3: TGTGCCAGCAGCTCATACGCCGGGACAGGTATTCTGAACACTGAAGCTTTCTTT. Its translation is CASSSYAGTGILNTEAFF.

Worth noting for this clone: This same CDR3 is encoded by further DNA sequences in the sample. The chain joins TRBV19 to TRBJ1-5; 8 nucleotides agree with TRBD1. Trimming at V came to 1 base and at J to 4 bases, leaving 3 bases not matched to a gene. Per germline, CDR1 LNHDA and CDR2 SQIVND (reference sequence). The CDR3 spans 15 residues. In DNA form, the CDR3 reads TGTGCCAGTAGTATAGGCACAGGGGGAAATCAGCCCCAGCATTTT. Amino acids: CASSIGTGGNQPQHF.

The J gene is TRBJ2-3, the V gene TRBV30, with 12 bases that match TRBD2. Germline CDR1 and CDR2: GTSNPN and SVGIG (reference sequence). After removal of 2 bases from V and 2 bases from J, the junction contained 5 bases not matched to a gene. CDR3 size: 16 residues. The CDR3, as DNA: TGTGCCTGGAGTCCGGGACTAGCGGGCACCACAGATACGCAGTATTTT. Its translation: CAWSPGLAGTTDTQYF.

The genes are TRBV11-2 and TRBJ2-5; 7 bases agree with TRBD1. The CDR3 loop spans 13 amino acids. The trim removed 5 bases at V and 2 bases at J, leaving 2 bases unmatched. Germline assignment: CDR1 SGHAT and CDR2 FQNNGV. This CDR3 is CASSLRGQETQYF. As DNA, the CDR3 is TGTGCCAGCAGCCTCAGGGGGCAAGAGACCCAGTACTTC.

This clone was detected only once. The J gene is TRBJ1-5, the V gene TRBV6-1; D is undetermined. V lost 0 bases and J 4 bases, leaving 7 bases between the germline ends. Germline V gene data show CDR1 as MNHNS and CDR2 as SASEGT. The CDR3 has 14 residues. CDR3 residues: CASSEASGNQPQHF. The CDR3 nucleotides read TGTGCCAGCAGTGAAGCCTCCGGTAATCAGCCCCAGCATTTT.

The chain joins TRBV19 to TRBJ2-3; TRBD2 aligns across 7 bases. The germline V gene has CDR1 LNHDA and CDR2 SQIVND (reference sequence). The CDR3 runs to 14 residues. V was clipped by 2 bases and J by 1 base; unmatched bases: 0. CDR3 DNA: TGTGCCAGTAGTATACTAGCGGGCACAGATACGCAGTATTTT. Protein sequence: CASSILAGTDTQYF.

The chain combines TRBV12-5 with TRBJ1-4; maybe TRBD1 (6 bases). With 2 bases removed from V and 7 bases from J, the gap between germline ends came to 11 bases. CDR3 size: 14 residues. CDR1 and CDR2 from the germline V gene are LGHNT and FRNRAP. In DNA form, the CDR3 reads TGTGCTAGTGGTTTGCAGGGGATGAGTGAAAAACTGTTTTTT. Residues: CASGLQGMSEKLFF. Filled out from reference TRBV12-5 and TRBJ1-4, the complete variable domain reads DARVTQTPRHKVTEMGQEVTMRCQPILGHNTVFWYRQTMMQGLELLAYFRNRAPLDDSGMPKDRFSAEMPDATLATLKIQPSEPRDSAVYFCASGLQGMSEKLFFGSGTQLSVL.

This chain links TRBV10-3 with TRBJ2-3; no definite D call. This CDR3 region has 13 residues. The germline V gene encodes CDR1 ENHRY and CDR2 SYGVKD. Between the trimmed V and J ends, which lost 6 bases and 0 bases, there was a span of 7 bases. CDR3 in amino acids: CAISLVSTDTQYF. The CDR3 DNA is TGTGCCATCAGCCTAGTTAGCACAGATACGCAGTATTTT.

This clone was recorded only once. This rearrangement joins TRBV5-4 to TRBJ1-2, with 11 bases lining up with TRBD1. V lost 0 bases and J lost 8; bases outside the gene matches: 9. The CDR3 length is 16 residues. Germline lookup yields CDR1 SGHNT and CDR2 YYREEE (reference sequence). This chain's CDR3 is CASSLGLGQGASGYTF. DNA for the CDR3: TGTGCCAGCAGCTTGGGTCTAGGACAGGGGGCGTCGGGCTACACCTTC.

The chain combines TRBV27 with TRBJ1-2, with a weak D call TRBD1 (6 bases). The germline V and J ends were trimmed by 6 bases and 4 bases, with 15 bases remaining between them. The CDR3 has 14 residues. Germline CDR1 and CDR2: MNHEY and SMNVEV (reference sequence). CDR3 coding DNA: TGTGCCAGCAGCCAGACAGGCGCTACCTATGGCTACACCTTC. Translated: CASSQTGATYGYTF.

This chain connects TRBV28 to TRBJ1-2; D gene unclear. Germline V gene sequence: CDR1 MDHEN, CDR2 SYDVKM. The CDR3 extends over 15 amino acids. The V and J ends lost 3 bases and 0 bases respectively, with 11 bases between them. CDR3 sequence reads: CASSFGPSANYGYTF. The CDR3, as DNA: TGTGCCAGCAGTTTTGGGCCGTCAGCTAACTATGGCTACACCTTC.

This clone was detected only a few times. The chain is built from TRBV7-8 and TRBJ2-5; D might be TRBD2 (6 bases). V was pared by 5 bases and J by 9 bases, with 10 bases between. Per germline, CDR1 SGHVS and CDR2 FQNEAQ. CDR3 length: 11 residues. CDR3 sequence: CASSPGTAQYF. DNA of the CDR3: TGTGCCAGCAGCCCCGGGACTGCCCAGTACTTC.